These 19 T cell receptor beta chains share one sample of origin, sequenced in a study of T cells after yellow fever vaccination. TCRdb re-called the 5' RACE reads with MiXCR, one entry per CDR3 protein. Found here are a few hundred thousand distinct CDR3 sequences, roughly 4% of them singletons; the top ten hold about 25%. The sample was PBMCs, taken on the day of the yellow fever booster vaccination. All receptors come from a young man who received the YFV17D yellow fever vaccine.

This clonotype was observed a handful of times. The CDR3 nucleotides are TGTGCCAGCAGACGACAGGGCAGTCAGCCCCAGCATTTT. It yields the protein CASRRQGSQPQHF. The J gene is TRBJ1-5, the V gene TRBV12-3 or TRBV12-4; 7 bases map to TRBD1. CDR3 length: 13 amino acids. Trimming removed 6 bases from V and 6 bases from J; junction bases left unmatched: 5.

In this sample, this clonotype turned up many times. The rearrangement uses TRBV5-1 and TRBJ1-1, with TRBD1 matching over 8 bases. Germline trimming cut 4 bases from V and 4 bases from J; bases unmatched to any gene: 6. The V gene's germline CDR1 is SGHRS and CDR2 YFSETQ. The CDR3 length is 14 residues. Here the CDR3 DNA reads TGCGCCAGCAGCGCGGACAGGGCCCTCACTGAAGCTTTCTTT. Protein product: CASSADRALTEAFF.

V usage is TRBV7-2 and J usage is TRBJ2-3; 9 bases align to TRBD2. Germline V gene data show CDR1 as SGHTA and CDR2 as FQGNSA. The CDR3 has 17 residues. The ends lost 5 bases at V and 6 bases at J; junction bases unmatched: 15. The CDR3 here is CASSAGRASGVGDTQYF. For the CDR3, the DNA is TGTGCCAGCAGCGCGGGGAGGGCTAGCGGGGTAGGGGATACGCAGTATTTT.

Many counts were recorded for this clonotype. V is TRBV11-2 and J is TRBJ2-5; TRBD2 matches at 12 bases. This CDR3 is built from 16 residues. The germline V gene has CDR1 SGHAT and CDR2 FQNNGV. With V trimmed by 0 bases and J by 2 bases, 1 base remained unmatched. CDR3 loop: CASSLELAGGQETQYF. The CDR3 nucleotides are TGTGCCAGCAGCTTAGAACTAGCGGGGGGACAAGAGACCCAGTACTTC.

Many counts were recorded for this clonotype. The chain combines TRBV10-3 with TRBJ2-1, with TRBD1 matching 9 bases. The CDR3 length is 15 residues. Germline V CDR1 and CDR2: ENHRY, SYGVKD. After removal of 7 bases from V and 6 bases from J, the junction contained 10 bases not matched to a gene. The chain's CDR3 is CAINSDRGPGNEQFF. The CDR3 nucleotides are TGTGCCATCAATTCGGACAGGGGCCCCGGCAATGAGCAGTTCTTC.

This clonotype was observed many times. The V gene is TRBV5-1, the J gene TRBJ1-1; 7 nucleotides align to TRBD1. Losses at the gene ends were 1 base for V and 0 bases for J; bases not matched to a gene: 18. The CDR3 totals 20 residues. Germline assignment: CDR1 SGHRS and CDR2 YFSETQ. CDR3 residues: CASSLRSGTAQLIMNTEAFF. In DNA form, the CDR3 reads TGCGCCAGCAGCTTGAGGTCCGGGACAGCCCAATTAATTATGAACACTGAAGCTTTCTTT.

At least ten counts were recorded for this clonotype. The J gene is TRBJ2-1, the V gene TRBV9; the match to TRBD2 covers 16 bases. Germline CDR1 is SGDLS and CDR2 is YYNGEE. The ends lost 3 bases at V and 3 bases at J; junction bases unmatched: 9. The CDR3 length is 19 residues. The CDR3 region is CASSAGPGLAGGLYNEQFF. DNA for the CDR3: TGTGCCAGCAGCGCCGGACCGGGACTAGCGGGGGGGCTCTACAATGAGCAGTTCTTC.

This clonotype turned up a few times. This CDR3 reads CASSPAEHTDTQYF. CDR3 coding DNA: TGTGCCAGCTCACCGGCGGAGCACACAGATACGCAGTATTTT. The chain is built from TRBV18 and TRBJ2-3; no clear D gene. This CDR3 has 14 amino acids. The V and J ends lost 3 bases and 2 bases respectively, with 9 bases between them. The V gene's germline CDR1 is KGHSH and CDR2 LQKENI.

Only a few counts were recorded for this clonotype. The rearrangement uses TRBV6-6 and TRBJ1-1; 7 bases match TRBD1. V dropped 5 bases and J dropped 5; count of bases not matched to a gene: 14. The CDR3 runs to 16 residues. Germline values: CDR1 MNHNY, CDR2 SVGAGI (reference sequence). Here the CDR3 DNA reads TGTGCCAGCAGTCGACCCCGGGACAGAGGGGTGACTGAAGCTTTCTTT. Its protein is CASSRPRDRGVTEAFF.

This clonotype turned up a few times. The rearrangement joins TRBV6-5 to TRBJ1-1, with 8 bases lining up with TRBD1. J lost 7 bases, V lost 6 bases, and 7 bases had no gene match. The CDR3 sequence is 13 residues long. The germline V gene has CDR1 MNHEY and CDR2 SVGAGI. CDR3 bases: TGTGCCAGCAGCTACAACAGGGGGAATGAAGCTTTCTTT. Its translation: CASSYNRGNEAFF.

CDR3 coding DNA: TGTGCCAGCAGACCAATAGACCGGGACAGCTACGAGCAGTACGTC. Protein: CASRPIDRDSYEQYV. This chain joins TRBV12-3 or TRBV12-4 and TRBJ2-7, with TRBD1 matching over 7 bases. The J segment lost 3 bases and the V segment lost 6 bases, leaving 11 bases of the junction unmatched. The CDR3 spans 15 residues.

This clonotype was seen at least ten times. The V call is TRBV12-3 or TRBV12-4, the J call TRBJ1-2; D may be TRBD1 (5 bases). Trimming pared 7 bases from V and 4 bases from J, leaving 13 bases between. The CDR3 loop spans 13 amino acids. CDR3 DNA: TGTGCCAGCAAAAACGACAGCTTCTATGGCTACACCTTC. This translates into CASKNDSFYGYTF.

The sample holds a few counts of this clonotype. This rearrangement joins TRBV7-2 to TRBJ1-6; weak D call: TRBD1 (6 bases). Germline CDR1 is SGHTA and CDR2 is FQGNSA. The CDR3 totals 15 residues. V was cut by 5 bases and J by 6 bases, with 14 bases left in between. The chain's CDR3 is CASSPQGLLNSPLHF. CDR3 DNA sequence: TGTGCCAGCAGCCCACAGGGCCTTCTTAATTCACCCCTCCACTTT.

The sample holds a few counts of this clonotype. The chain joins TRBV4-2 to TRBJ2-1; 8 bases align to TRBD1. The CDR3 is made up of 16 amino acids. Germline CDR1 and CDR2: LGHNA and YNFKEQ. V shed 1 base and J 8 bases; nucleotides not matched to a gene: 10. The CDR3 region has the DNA TGTGCCAGCAGCCAAGGTCAAGGACAGGGTCAATATGAGCAGTTCTTC. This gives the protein CASSQGQGQGQYEQFF.

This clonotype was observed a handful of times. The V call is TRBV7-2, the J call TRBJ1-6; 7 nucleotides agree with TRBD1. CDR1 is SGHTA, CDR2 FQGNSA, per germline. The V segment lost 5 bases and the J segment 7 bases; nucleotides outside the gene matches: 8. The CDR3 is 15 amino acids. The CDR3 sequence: CASSTADRPNSPLHF. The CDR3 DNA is TGTGCCAGCAGCACCGCGGACAGGCCAAATTCACCCCTCCACTTT.

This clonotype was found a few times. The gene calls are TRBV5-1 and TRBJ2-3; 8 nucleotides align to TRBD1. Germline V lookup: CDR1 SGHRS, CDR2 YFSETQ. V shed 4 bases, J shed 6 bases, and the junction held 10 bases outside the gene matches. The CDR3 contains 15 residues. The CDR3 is CASSPGQGGIDTQYF. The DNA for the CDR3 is TGCGCCAGCAGCCCCGGACAGGGTGGCATTGATACGCAGTATTTT. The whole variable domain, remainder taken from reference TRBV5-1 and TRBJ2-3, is KAGVTQTPRYLIKTRGQQVTLSCSPISGHRSVSWYQQTPGQGLQFLFEYFSETQRNKGNFPGRFSGRQFSNSRSEMNVSTLELGDSALYLCASSPGQGGIDTQYFGPGTRLTVL.

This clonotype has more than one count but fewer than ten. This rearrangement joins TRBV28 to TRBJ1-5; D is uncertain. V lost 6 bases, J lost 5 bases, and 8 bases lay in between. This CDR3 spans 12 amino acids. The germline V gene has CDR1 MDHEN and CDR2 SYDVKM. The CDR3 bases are TGTGCCAGCAGCCCCCTGTATCAGCCCCAGCATTTT. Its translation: CASSPLYQPQHF. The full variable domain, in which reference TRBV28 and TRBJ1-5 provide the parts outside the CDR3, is DVKVTQSSRYLVKRTGEKVFLECVQDMDHENMFWYRQDPGLGLRLIYFSYDVKMKEKGDIPEGYSVSREKKERFSLILESASTNQTSMYLCASSPLYQPQHFGDGTRLSIL.

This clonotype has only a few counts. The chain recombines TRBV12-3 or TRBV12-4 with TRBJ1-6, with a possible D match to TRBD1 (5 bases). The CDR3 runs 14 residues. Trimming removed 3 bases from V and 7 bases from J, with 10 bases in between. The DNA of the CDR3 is TGTGCCAGCAGTTTCAGGCGGGGGAATTCACCCCTCCACTTT. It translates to CASSFRRGNSPLHF.

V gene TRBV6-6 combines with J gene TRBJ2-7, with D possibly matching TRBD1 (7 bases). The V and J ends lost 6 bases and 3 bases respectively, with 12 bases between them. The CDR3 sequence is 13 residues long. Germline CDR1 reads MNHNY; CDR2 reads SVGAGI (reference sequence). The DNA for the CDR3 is TGTGCCAGCAGGACGGGGGACAGCTACGAGCAGTACGTC. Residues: CASRTGDSYEQYV.